This passage covers 22 T cell receptor beta chains from one sample sequenced in a study of T cells after yellow fever vaccination. A single record per CDR3 protein comes from TCRdb applying MiXCR to the 5' RACE reads. In the table there are 150,000 or so distinct CDR3 sequences, around 7.2% of which are singletons. The sample was CD4+ T cells sorted from PBMCs, taken about 5 days after the first yellow fever vaccination. These receptor sequences come from a man aged 18 to 30 who received the YFV17D yellow fever vaccine.

This clonotype was observed at least ten times. This rearrangement joins TRBV11-1 to TRBJ2-2; D unresolved. Per the germline V gene, CDR1 is SGHAT and CDR2 is FQDESV (reference sequence). The CDR3 loop spans 11 amino acids. With 3 bases removed from V and 5 bases from J, the gap between germline ends came to 1 base. As DNA, the CDR3 is TGTGCCAGCAGCTTTACCGGGGAGCTGTTTTTT. Residues: CASSFTGELFF.

This clonotype appeared many times. The chain carries TRBV4-1 and TRBJ2-6; D gene unclear. The CDR3 contains 17 residues. The germline gives CDR1 MGHRA, CDR2 YSYEKL. The germline V and J ends were trimmed by 2 bases and 1 base, with 12 bases remaining between them. CDR3: CASSQRWEKSGANVLTF. CDR3 bases: TGCGCCAGCAGCCAAAGGTGGGAAAAGTCTGGGGCCAACGTCCTGACTTTC.

There are a few counts of this clonotype. The chain employs TRBV29-1 and TRBJ2-1, with D possibly TRBD1 on 6 matching bases. Germline CDR1 is SQVTM and CDR2 is ANQGSEA. Trimming cost V 3 bases and J 7 bases, with 10 bases left between them. CDR3 length: 12 amino acids. CDR3 coding DNA: TGCAGCGTTGAGCAGGGGTGGAATGAGCAGTTCTTC. Protein sequence: CSVEQGWNEQFF.

Comment on this clonotype: Germline and junction disagree at one end, which may indicate a read error. This chain connects TRBV7-9 to TRBJ2-2, with D possibly being TRBD2 (5 bases). The germline gives CDR1 SEHNR, CDR2 FQNEAQ (reference sequence). The CDR3 covers 11 residues. This CDR3 is CLPDNTGKLFF. In DNA, the CDR3 is TGTCTACCCGATAACACCGGGAAGCTGTTTTTT.

The V gene is TRBV5-1, the J gene TRBJ2-5; no reliable D call. The V gene lost 7 bases and the J gene lost 5 bases, with 18 bases spanning the gap. The CDR3 loop spans 14 amino acids. The germline gives CDR1 SGHRS, CDR2 YFSETQ. The CDR3 here is CASRPSASSETQYF. In DNA form, the CDR3 reads TGCGCCAGCCGACCCAGCGCCTCCTCGGAGACCCAGTACTTC.

This clonotype was seen ten or more times. The CDR3 protein is CASSPPGSSNEKLFF. Written as DNA, the CDR3 is TGTGCCAGCAGTCCCCCCGGCAGTTCTAATGAAAAACTGTTTTTT. The chain is built from TRBV12-3 or TRBV12-4 and TRBJ1-4; D gene ambiguous. V was shortened by 5 bases and J by 3 bases, with 13 bases between the two germline ends. The CDR3 is 15 residues long.

This clonotype was detected many times. The rearrangement links TRBV11-2 to TRBJ2-3; D is uncertain. V was clipped by 5 bases and J by 6 bases, with 15 bases between them. Germline V gene data show CDR1 as SGHAT and CDR2 as FQNNGV. This CDR3 region has 14 residues. The CDR3 loop reads CASSPFPELDTQYF. CDR3 DNA: TGTGCCAGCAGCCCCTTCCCGGAGCTGGATACGCAGTATTTT.

This clonotype was recorded a few times. V is TRBV7-8 and J is TRBJ2-6; D is possibly TRBD1 or TRBD2 (5 bases each). CDR3 size: 17 residues. The germline CDR1 and CDR2 sequences are SGHVS and FQNEAQ. Trimming shortened V by 5 bases and J by 0 bases, and 14 bases separated the two germline ends. As DNA, the CDR3 is TGTGCCAGCAGCAAGGGACCGACCGGCTCTGGGGCCAACGTCCTGACTTTC. Translation gives CASSKGPTGSGANVLTF.

This chain links TRBV3-1 with TRBJ2-1, with TRBD2 matching 9 bases. J was trimmed by 7 bases and V by 3 bases; bases with no gene match: 10. CDR1 is LGHDT and CDR2 is YNNKEL in the germline V gene (reference sequence). The CDR3 sequence is 16 residues long. CDR3 loop: CASSQTFSGGRNEQFF. CDR3 sequence (DNA): TGTGCCAGCAGCCAGACCTTCAGCGGGGGGAGGAATGAGCAGTTCTTC.

This clonotype has more than one count but fewer than ten. This chain links TRBV12-3 or TRBV12-4 with TRBJ2-2; D is unclear. This CDR3 comprises 14 residues. Trimming took off 6 bases at V and 6 bases at J, with 14 bases between the two ends. CDR3 coding DNA: TGTGCCAGCAGCCCGCGCGGAGACGCCGGGGAGCTGTTTTTT. This sequence encodes CASSPRGDAGELFF.

On this clonotype itself: A read error may be the cause here, since a much bigger clone is one base away. This chain links TRBV15 with TRBJ2-1, with 10 bases aligning to TRBD1. V shed 4 bases and J 6 bases; nucleotides not matched to a gene: 6. The germline V gene encodes CDR1 LNHNV and CDR2 YYDKDF (reference sequence). The CDR3 runs 15 residues. For the CDR3, the DNA is TGTGCCACCAGCAAGGAGGGACAGGGGTTCAATGAGCAGTTCTTC. It specifies CATSKEGQGFNEQFF.

V and J are TRBV5-4 and TRBJ1-1, with TRBD1 matching 10 bases. Trimming cost V 1 base and J 5 bases; bases outside gene matches: 5. CDR1 and CDR2 (germline): SGHNT, YYREEE (reference sequence). The length of the CDR3 is 15 residues. The CDR3 DNA reads as TGTGCCAGCAGCTTGCCAGACAGGGGGCGAACTGAAGCTTTCTTT. Its translation is CASSLPDRGRTEAFF.

The chain is built from TRBV7-2 and TRBJ2-1, with D tentatively TRBD1 (6 bases). The germline V and J ends were trimmed by 5 bases and 12 bases, with 20 bases remaining between them. The germline gives CDR1 SGHTA, CDR2 FQGNSA. The CDR3 is 14 residues long. The CDR3 nucleotides read TGTGCCAGCAGCGCTAGGGTGACAGGCATTGGGCAGTTCTTC. It specifies CASSARVTGIGQFF. The complete variable domain, with remaining parts taken from reference TRBV7-2 and TRBJ2-1, reads GAGVSQSPSNKVTEKGKDVELRCDPISGHTALYWYRQSLGQGLEFLIYFQGNSAPDKSGLPSDRFSAERTGGSVSTLTIQRTQQEDSAVYLCASSARVTGIGQFFGPGTRLTVL.

This clonotype has a handful of counts. The rearrangement links TRBV7-2 to TRBJ1-4; D perhaps matches TRBD1 (6 bases). V was pared by 4 bases and J by 4 bases, with 10 bases between. Germline V CDR1 and CDR2: SGHTA, FQGNSA. CDR3 length equals 14 residues. Written as DNA, the CDR3 is TGTGCCAGCAGCTATACAGGGCTTAATGAAAAACTGTTTTTT. It specifies CASSYTGLNEKLFF.

This clonotype was detected ten times or more. The chain uses TRBV12-3 or TRBV12-4 and TRBJ2-6, with TRBD1 matching over 7 bases. This CDR3 region has 17 residues. The ends lost 7 bases at V and 0 bases at J; junction bases unmatched: 9. Here the CDR3 reads CASITGTASSGANVLTF. In DNA, the CDR3 is TGTGCCAGCATAACCGGGACAGCAAGCTCTGGGGCCAACGTCCTGACTTTC.

This clonotype was picked up many times. The genes are TRBV6-8 and TRBJ2-7; D ambiguous. Trimming took 8 bases from V and 0 from J, leaving 11 bases between them. The CDR3 spans 13 residues. The V gene's germline CDR1 is MNHGY and CDR2 SAAAGT. CDR3 loop: CASGRSGSYEQYV. The CDR3 nucleotides read TGTGCCAGCGGGCGTTCCGGCTCCTACGAGCAGTACGTC.

This clonotype was counted many times. The chain joins TRBV4-2 to TRBJ2-6; maybe TRBD1 (7 bases). CDR3 size: 18 residues. V lost 7 bases to trimming and J lost 4 bases, with 23 bases between them. Germline V gives CDR1 LGHNA, CDR2 YNFKEQ. The CDR3 region has the DNA TGTGCCAGCACTTACGGGGGAGGACAGGTAACCGGGGCCAACGTCCTGACTTTC. It is translated as CASTYGGGQVTGANVLTF.

This clonotype was recorded a few times. The chain joins TRBV19 to TRBJ1-1, with D unclear. The V gene's germline CDR1 is LNHDA and CDR2 SQIVND (reference sequence). This CDR3 contains 13 residues. V shed 4 bases and J shed 1 base, with 7 bases lying between them. Here the CDR3 DNA reads TGTGCCAGTAGTAAAATCGAGAACACTGAAGCTTTCTTT. It yields the protein CASSKIENTEAFF.

V and J are TRBV12-3 or TRBV12-4 and TRBJ2-5; 8 bases agree with TRBD1. Trimming at V came to 5 bases and at J to 5 bases, leaving 7 bases not matched to a gene. The CDR3 is made up of 14 amino acids. The CDR3 sequence is CASSPSGGWETQYF. In DNA, the CDR3 is TGTGCCAGCAGTCCCTCAGGGGGCTGGGAGACCCAGTACTTC.

There are many counts of this clonotype. The chain has TRBV10-3 and TRBJ2-7; D possibly uses TRBD1 or TRBD2 (6 bases each). Trimming removed 2 bases from V and 5 bases from J, with 19 bases in between. Per the germline V gene, CDR1 is ENHRY and CDR2 is SYGVKD. The CDR3 runs to 16 residues. CDR3 residues: CAISEPAPGAFHEQYV. Written as DNA, the CDR3 is TGTGCCATCAGTGAGCCCGCCCCGGGGGCCTTCCACGAGCAGTACGTC.

About this clonotype: One end of the junction fails to match germline, which may point to a read error. The chain couples TRBV7-2 to TRBJ1-5, with TRBD1 matching 10 bases. Germline loops: CDR1 SGHTA, CDR2 FQGNSA. The CDR3 spans 16 residues. Written as DNA, the CDR3 is TGTGCCAGCAGCTCTTTCTCAGGGACAGGGGATCAGCACCAGCATTTT. Its protein product is CASSSFSGTGDQHQHF.

At least ten counts were recorded for this clonotype. The CDR3 DNA sequence: TGTGCCACCATGGGACAGGGGGCCGGCGAAGCTTTCTTT. Residues: CATMGQGAGEAFF. The chain is built from TRBV24-1 and TRBJ1-1; TRBD1 agrees at 12 bases. The CDR3 has 13 residues. CDR1 KGHDR and CDR2 SFDVKD come from the germline V gene. V shed 8 bases, J shed 8 bases, and the junction held 5 bases outside the gene matches.